This TCR beta chain appears in the sequencing data of a study of CD8 T cells in Susac syndrome. Random hexamers served to reverse transcribe roughly 0.45 to 1 ug RNA. TCRdb re-derived calls from the immunoSEQ multiplex PCR reads in MiXCR, one entry per CDR3 protein. The data hold some 300,000 distinct CDR3 sequences, with about 82% observed a single time. Germline lookup yields CDR1 SGDLS and CDR2 YYNGEE. There are 15 residues in the CDR3. The junction had 10 bases not matched to a gene; V was cut back by 4 bases and J by 7 bases. The sample was CD8+ T cells from PBMCs. The V call is TRBV9, the J call TRBJ2-1, with 8 bases aligning to TRBD2. This clonotype was obtained from a human donor with multiple sclerosis. This chain's CDR3 is CASSISGKIGNEQFF. In DNA, the CDR3 is TGTGCCAGCAGCATTAGCGGGAAAATTGGTAATGAGCAGTTCTTC.